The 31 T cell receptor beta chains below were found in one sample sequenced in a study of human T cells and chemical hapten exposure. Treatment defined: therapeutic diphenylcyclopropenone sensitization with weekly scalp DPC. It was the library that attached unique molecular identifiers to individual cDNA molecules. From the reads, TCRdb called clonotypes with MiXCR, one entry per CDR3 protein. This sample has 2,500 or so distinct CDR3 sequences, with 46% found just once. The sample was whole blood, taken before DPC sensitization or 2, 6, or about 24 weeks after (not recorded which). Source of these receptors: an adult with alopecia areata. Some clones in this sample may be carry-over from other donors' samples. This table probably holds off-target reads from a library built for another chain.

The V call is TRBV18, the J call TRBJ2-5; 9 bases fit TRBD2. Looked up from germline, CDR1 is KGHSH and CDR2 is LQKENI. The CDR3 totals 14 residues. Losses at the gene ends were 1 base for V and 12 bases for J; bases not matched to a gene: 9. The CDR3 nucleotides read TGTGCCAGCTCACCACTTCCTAGCGGGGATATAGAGTACTTC. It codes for CASSPLPSGDIEYF.

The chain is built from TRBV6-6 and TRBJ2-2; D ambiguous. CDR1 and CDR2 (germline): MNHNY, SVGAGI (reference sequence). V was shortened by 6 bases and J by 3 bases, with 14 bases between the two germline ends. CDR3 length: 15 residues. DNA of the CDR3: TGTGCCAGCAGCCCATCGATTGACTACACCGGGGAGCTGTTTTTT. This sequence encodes CASSPSIDYTGELFF.

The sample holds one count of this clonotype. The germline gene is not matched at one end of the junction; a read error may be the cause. The CDR3: CASSIAGGSTDTQYF. In DNA form, the CDR3 reads TGTGCTAGCAGTATAGCGGGGGGAAGCACAGATACGCAGTATTTT. The genes are TRBV13 and TRBJ2-3, with 10 bases matching TRBD2. This CDR3 is 15 amino acids long. Germline lookup yields CDR1 PRHDT and CDR2 FYEKMQ (reference sequence).

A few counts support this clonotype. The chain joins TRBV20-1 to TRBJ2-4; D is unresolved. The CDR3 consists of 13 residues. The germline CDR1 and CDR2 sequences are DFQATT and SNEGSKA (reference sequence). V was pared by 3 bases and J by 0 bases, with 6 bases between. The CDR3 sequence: CSASRLAKNIQYF. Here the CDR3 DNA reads TGCAGTGCTAGCAGATTAGCCAAAAACATTCAGTACTTC.

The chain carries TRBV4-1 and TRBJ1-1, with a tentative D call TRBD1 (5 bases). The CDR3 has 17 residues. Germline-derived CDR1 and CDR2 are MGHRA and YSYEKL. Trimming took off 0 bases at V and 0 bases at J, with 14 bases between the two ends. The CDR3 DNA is TGCGCCAGCAGCCAAGAGGTCCCCCAGGACATGAACACTGAAGCTTTCTTT. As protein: CASSQEVPQDMNTEAFF.

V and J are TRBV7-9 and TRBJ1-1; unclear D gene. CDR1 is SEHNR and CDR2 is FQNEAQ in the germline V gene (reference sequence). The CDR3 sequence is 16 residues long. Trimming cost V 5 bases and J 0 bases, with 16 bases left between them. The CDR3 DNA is TGTGCCAGCAGCCACCAACCGGACGGCCTGAACACTGAAGCTTTCTTT. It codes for CASSHQPDGLNTEAFF.

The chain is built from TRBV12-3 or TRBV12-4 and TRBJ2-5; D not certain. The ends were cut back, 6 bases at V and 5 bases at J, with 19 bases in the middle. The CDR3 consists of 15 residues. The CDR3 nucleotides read TGTGCCAGCAGATCCGGGTCTTTTCGAGTGGAGACCCAGTACTTC. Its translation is CASRSGSFRVETQYF.

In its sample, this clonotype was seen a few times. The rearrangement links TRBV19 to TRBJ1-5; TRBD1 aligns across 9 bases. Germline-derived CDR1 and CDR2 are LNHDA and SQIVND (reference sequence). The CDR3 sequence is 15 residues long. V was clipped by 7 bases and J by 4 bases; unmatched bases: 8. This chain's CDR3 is CASTLTGGNNQPQHF. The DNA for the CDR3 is TGTGCCAGTACGCTTACAGGGGGCAATAATCAGCCCCAGCATTTT.

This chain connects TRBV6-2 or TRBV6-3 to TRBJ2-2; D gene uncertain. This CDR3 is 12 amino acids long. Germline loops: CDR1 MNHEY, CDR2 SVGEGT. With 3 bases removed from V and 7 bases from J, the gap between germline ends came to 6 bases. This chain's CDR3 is CASSYRGGELFF. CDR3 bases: TGTGCCAGCAGTTATCGTGGCGGGGAGCTGTTTTTT.

CDR3 region: CASSDGTDTGELFF. The CDR3 region has the DNA TGTGCCAGCAGTGACGGGACAGACACCGGGGAGCTGTTTTTT. The V call is TRBV6-4, the J call TRBJ2-2; 7 positions agree with TRBD1. Germline assignment: CDR1 MRHNA and CDR2 SNTAGT. The junction had 0 bases not matched to a gene; V was cut back by 2 bases and J by 3 bases. This CDR3 has 14 residues.

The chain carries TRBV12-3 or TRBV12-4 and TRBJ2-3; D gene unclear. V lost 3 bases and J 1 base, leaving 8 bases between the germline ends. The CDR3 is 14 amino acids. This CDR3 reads CASSFARRTDTQYF. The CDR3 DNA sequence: TGTGCCAGCAGTTTCGCTAGACGCACAGATACGCAGTATTTT.

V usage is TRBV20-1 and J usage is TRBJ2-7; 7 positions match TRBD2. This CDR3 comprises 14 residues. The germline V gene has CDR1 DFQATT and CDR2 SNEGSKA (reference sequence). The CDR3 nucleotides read TGCAGAACCCAAGACCAGCGGGGACCCTACGAGCAGTACGTC. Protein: CRTQDQRGPYEQYV.

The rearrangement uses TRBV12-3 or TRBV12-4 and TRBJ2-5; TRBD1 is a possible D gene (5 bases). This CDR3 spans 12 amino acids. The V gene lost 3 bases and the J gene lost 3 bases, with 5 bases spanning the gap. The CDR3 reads CASSLTEETQYF. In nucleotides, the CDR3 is TGTGCCAGCAGTTTGACAGAAGAGACCCAGTACTTC.

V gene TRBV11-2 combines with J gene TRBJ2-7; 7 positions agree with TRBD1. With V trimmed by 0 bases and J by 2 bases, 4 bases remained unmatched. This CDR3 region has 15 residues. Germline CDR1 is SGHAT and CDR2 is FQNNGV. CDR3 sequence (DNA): TGTGCCAGCAGCTTAGAGGGACAGATTACCTACGAGCAGTACTTC. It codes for CASSLEGQITYEQYF. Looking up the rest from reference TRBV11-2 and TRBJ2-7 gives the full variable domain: EAGVAQSPRYKIIEKRQSVAFWCNPISGHATLYWYQQILGQGPKLLIQFQNNGVVDDSQLPKDRFSAERLKGVDSTLKIQPAKLEDSAVYLCASSLEGQITYEQYFGPGTRLTVT.

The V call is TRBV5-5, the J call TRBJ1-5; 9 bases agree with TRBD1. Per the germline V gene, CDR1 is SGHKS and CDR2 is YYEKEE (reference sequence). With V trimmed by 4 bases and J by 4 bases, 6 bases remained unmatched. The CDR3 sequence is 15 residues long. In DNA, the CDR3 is TGTGCCAGCAGCGATACAGGGGGCCGTAATCAGCCCCAGCATTTT. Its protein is CASSDTGGRNQPQHF.

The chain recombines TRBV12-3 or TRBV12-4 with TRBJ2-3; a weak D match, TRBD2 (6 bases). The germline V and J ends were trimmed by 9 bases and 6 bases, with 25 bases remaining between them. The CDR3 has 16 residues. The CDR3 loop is CASRTGGAPEGDTQYF. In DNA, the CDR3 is TGTGCCAGTAGAACCGGCGGGGCCCCTGAGGGGGATACGCAGTATTTT.

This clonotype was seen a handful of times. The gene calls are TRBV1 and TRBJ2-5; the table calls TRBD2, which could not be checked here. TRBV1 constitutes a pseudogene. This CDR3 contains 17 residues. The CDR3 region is CTSSQLAGGLIQETQYF. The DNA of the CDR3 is TGCACCAGCAGCCAACTAGCGGGGGGCCTCATCCAAGAGACCCAGTACTTC.

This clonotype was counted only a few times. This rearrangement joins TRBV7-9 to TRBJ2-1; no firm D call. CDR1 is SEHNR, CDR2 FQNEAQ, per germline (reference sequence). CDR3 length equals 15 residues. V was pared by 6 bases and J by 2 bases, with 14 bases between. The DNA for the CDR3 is TGTGCCAGCAGTACCGACCCGGGTGCCTACAATGAGCAGTTCTTC. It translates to CASSTDPGAYNEQFF.

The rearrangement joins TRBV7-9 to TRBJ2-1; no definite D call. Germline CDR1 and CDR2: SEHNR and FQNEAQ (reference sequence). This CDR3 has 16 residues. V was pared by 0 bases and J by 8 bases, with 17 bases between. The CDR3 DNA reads TGTGCCAGCAGCTTAGCGGACGTGGGTCATATCGATGAGCAGTTCTTC. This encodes CASSLADVGHIDEQFF. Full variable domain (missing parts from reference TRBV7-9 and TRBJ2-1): DTGVSQNPRHKITKRGQNVTFRCDPISEHNRLYWYRQTLGQGPEFLTYFQNEAQLEKSRLLSDRFSAERPKGSFSTLEIQRTEQGDSAMYLCASSLADVGHIDEQFFGPGTRLTVL.

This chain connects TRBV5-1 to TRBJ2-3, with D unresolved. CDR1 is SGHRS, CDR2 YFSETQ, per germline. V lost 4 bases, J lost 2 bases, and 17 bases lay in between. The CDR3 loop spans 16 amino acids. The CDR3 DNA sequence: TGCGCCAGCAGCCAAACTTTTTCCCGTACCACAGATACGCAGTATTTT. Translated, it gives CASSQTFSRTTDTQYF.

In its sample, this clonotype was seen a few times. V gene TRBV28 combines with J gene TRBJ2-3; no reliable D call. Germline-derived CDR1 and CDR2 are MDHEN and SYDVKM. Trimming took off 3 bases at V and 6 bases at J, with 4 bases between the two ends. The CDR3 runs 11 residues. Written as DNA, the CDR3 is TGTGCCAGCAGTTTGCCCGATACGCAGTATTTT. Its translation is CASSLPDTQYF.

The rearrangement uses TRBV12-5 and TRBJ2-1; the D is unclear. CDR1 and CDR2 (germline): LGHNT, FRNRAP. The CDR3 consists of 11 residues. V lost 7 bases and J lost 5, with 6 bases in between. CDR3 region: CASALNNEQFF. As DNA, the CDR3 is TGTGCTAGTGCCCTGAACAATGAGCAGTTCTTC.

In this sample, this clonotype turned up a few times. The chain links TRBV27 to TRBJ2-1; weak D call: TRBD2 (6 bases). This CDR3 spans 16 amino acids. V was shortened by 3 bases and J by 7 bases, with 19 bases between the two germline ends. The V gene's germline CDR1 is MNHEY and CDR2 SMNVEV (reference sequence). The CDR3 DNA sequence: TGTGCCAGCAGTTTCGACCGACTAGGCGCGGGGAATGAGCAGTTCTTC. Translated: CASSFDRLGAGNEQFF.

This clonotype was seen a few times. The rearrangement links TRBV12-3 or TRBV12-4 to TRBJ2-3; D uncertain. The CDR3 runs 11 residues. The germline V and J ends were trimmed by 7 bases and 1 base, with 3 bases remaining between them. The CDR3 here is CASTRTDTQYF. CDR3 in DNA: TGTGCCAGCACCCGCACAGATACGCAGTATTTT.

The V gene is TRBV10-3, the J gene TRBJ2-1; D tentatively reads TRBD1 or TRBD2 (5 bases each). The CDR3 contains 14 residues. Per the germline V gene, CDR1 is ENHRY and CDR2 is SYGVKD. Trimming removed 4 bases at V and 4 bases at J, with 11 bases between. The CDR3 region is CAISAGTDYNEQFF. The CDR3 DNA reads TGTGCCATCAGTGCTGGGACCGATTACAATGAGCAGTTCTTC.

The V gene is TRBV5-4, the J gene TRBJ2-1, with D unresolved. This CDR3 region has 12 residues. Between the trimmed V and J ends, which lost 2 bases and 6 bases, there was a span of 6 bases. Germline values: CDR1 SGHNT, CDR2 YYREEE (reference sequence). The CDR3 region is CASSFNFNEQFF. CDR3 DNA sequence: TGTGCCAGCAGCTTTAATTTCAATGAGCAGTTCTTC.

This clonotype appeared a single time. The CDR3 nucleotides are TGCGCCAGCAGCTCCCAGGGGACCGGCGGGGAGCTGTTTTTT. The encoded protein is CASSSQGTGGELFF. This rearrangement joins TRBV5-1 to TRBJ2-2; a possible D gene is TRBD1 (6 bases). CDR1 is SGHRS, CDR2 YFSETQ, per germline. This CDR3 contains 14 residues. V shed 3 bases and J shed 7 bases, with 13 bases lying between them. Using reference TRBV5-1 and TRBJ2-2 for the parts outside the CDR3, the full variable domain is KAGVTQTPRYLIKTRGQQVTLSCSPISGHRSVSWYQQTPGQGLQFLFEYFSETQRNKGNFPGRFSGRQFSNSRSEMNVSTLELGDSALYLCASSSQGTGGELFFGEGSRLTVL.

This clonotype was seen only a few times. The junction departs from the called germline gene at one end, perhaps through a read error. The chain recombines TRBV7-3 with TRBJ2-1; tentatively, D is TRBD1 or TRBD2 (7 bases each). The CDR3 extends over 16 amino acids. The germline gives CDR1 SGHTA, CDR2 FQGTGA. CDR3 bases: TGTGCCAGCAGCTTACGGGGAGGGGGCTCCCACAATGAGCAGTTCTTC. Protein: CASSLRGGGSHNEQFF.

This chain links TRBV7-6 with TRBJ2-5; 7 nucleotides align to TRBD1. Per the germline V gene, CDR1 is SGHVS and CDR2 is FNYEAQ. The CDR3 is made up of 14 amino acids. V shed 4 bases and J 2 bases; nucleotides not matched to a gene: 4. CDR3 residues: CASSYPGQQETQYF. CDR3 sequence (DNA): TGTGCCAGCAGCTACCCGGGACAGCAAGAGACCCAGTACTTC.

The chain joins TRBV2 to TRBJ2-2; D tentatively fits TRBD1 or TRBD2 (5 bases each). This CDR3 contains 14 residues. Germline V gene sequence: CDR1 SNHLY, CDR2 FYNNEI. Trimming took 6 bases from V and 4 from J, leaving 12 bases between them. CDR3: CASSGDRTTGELFF. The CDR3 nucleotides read TGTGCCAGCAGCGGGGACCGGACCACCGGGGAGCTGTTTTTT.

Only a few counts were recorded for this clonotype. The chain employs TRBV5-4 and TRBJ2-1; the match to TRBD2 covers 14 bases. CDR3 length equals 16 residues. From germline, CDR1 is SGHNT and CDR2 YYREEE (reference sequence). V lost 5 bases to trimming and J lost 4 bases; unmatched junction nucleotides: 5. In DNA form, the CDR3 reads TGTGCCAGCAGTCGCGGGACTAGCGGGAGTTACAATGAGCAGTTCTTC. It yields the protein CASSRGTSGSYNEQFF.